The rows below give T cell receptor beta chains drawn from one sample of a study of blood T cells in healthy people across ages. TCRdb re-called the 5' RACE reads through MiXCR, storing one row per CDR3 protein. The sample has some 850,000 distinct CDR3 sequences; about a quarter are singletons. The data also belong to a second study, concerning T cells of mothers and their children.

Sequences were obtained from blood. The receptors were sampled from a boy aged 5-17 years in good health. Each CDR3 is given with its conserved first and last residue. The D gene is left open where the match is weak. Size is stated for part of the rows, as once, few or many counts, or as a class when the clone is expanded.

clone size	J gene	V gene	D gene	CDR3 protein	CDR3 DNA
-	TRBJ1-4	TRBV5-1	TRBD1	CASSWRGQVDEKLFF	TGCGCCAGCAGCTGGAGGGGACAGGTCGATGAAAAACTGTTTTTT
few	TRBJ1-1	TRBV2	-	CASRVHGQSAEAFF	TGTGCCAGCAGGGTCCACGGACAGAGCGCTGAAGCTTTCTTT
few	TRBJ2-7	TRBV12-3/TRBV12-4	-	CASGDRVVTYEQYF	TGTGCCAGCGGGGATAGGGTTGTGACCTACGAGCAGTACTTC
-	TRBJ2-2	TRBV3-1	-	CASSQAGAFTGELFF	TGTGCCAGCAGCCAAGCGGGGGCGTTCACCGGGGAGCTGTTTTTT
-	TRBJ1-5	TRBV27	-	CASSPFGGYSNQPQHF	TGTGCCAGCAGCCCCTTTGGAGGCTATAGCAATCAGCCCCAGCATTTT
few	TRBJ1-6	TRBV20-1	TRBD1	CSATRGTPYNSPLHF	TGCAGTGCTACCAGGGGGACCCCCTATAATTCACCCCTCCACTTT
few	TRBJ2-7	TRBV12-3/TRBV12-4	-	CASSLGAYKQYF	TGTGCCAGCAGTCTCGGGGCCTACAAGCAGTACTTC
few	TRBJ1-4	TRBV27	TRBD1	CASRPPTGTNEKLFF	TGTGCCAGCAGACCTCCGACAGGGACTAATGAAAAACTGTTTTTT
few	TRBJ1-5	TRBV7-8	TRBD1	CASRTGTGDQPQHF	TGTGCCAGCAGGACAGGGACAGGGGATCAGCCCCAGCATTTT
few	TRBJ2-7	TRBV5-1	-	CASSATVRGPEQYF	TGCGCCAGCAGCGCCACCGTAAGGGGACCCGAGCAGTACTTC
few	TRBJ1-2	TRBV4-1	-	CASSQVGARADYGYTF	TGCGCCAGCAGCCAAGTCGGGGCCAGGGCGGACTATGGCTACACCTTC
few	TRBJ1-1	TRBV19	-	CATAGAGNTEAFF	TGTGCCACAGCAGGGGCGGGGAACACTGAAGCTTTCTTT
-	TRBJ2-1	TRBV28	TRBD1	CASSLGGTGRHEQFF	TGTGCCAGCAGTTTGGGAGGGACAGGGCGGCATGAGCAGTTCTTC
few	TRBJ2-3	TRBV9	TRBD2	CASRRGGTSGDTQYF	TGTGCCAGCAGAAGGGGTGGGACTAGCGGAGATACGCAGTATTTT
few	TRBJ1-2	TRBV12-3/TRBV12-4	-	CASSSVGLGGYTF	TGTGCCAGCAGCTCCGTGGGGCTCGGTGGCTACACCTTC
-	TRBJ2-5	TRBV20-1	-	CSARDLASPGEQYF	TGCAGTGCTAGAGATCTAGCTAGCCCAGGGGAGCAGTACTTC
-	TRBJ2-3	TRBV29-1	TRBD2	CSVVGLYQDTQYF	TGCAGCGTTGTGGGACTATACCAGGATACGCAGTATTTT
few	TRBJ1-4	TRBV7-2	TRBD1	CASRRSGTGNEKLFF	TGTGCCAGCCGCCGGTCGGGGACAGGCAATGAAAAACTGTTTTTT
-	TRBJ2-5	TRBV29-1	TRBD2	CSVEDLLSGREETQYF	TGCAGCGTTGAAGATCTATTGAGCGGGAGGGAGGAGACCCAGTACTTC
-	TRBJ2-7	TRBV3-1	-	CASAALPGDRAEQYF	TGTGCCAGCGCCGCTCTGCCAGGGGATAGAGCCGAGCAGTACTTC
-	TRBJ2-4	TRBV28	TRBD1	CASSLGQPLAKNIQYF	TGTGCCAGCAGTTTGGGACAGCCACTAGCCAAAAACATTCAGTACTTC
few	TRBJ2-4	TRBV12-3/TRBV12-4	-	CASSLNKNIQYF	TGTGCCAGCAGTTTAAACAAAAACATTCAGTACTTC
few	TRBJ1-3	TRBV6-5	-	CATRFRHHIYF	TGTGCCACCAGATTTAGACACCATATATATTTT
-	TRBJ2-5	TRBV7-2	-	CASSLGPLVGKTQYF	TGTGCCAGCAGCTTAGGTCCGTTAGTGGGGAAGACCCAGTACTTC
few	TRBJ2-5	TRBV2	TRBD2	CASRRLAGTQETQCF	TGTGCCAGCCGAAGACTAGCGGGGACCCAAGAGACCCAGTGCTTC
few	TRBJ2-7	TRBV29-1	TRBD1	CSVESPGQANYEQYF	TGCAGCGTTGAATCTCCGGGACAGGCCAACTACGAGCAGTACTTC
few	TRBJ1-5	TRBV19	TRBD1	CASREGGIRHQPQHF	TGTGCCAGTAGGGAAGGGGGCATACGTCATCAGCCCCAGCATTTT
few	TRBJ2-7	TRBV7-8	-	CASSLGGGRNGAYEQYF	TGTGCCAGCAGCTTAGGGGGGGGCAGGAATGGGGCATACGAGCAGTACTTC
-	TRBJ1-2	TRBV6-1	-	CASSEDSLVYGYTF	TGTGCCAGCAGTGAAGACTCCCTAGTCTATGGCTACACCTTC
few	TRBJ1-1	TRBV18	TRBD1	CASSPDRATTEAFF	TGTGCCAGCTCTCCGGACAGGGCTACCACTGAAGCTTTCTTT